A selection of T cell receptor beta chains follows, all from one sample in a study of vaccination effects on CD4 cells after COVID-19. Clones were sequenced by immunoSEQ multiplex PCR, and TCRdb holds only the in-frame ones, with some missing. This sample has 55,000 to 70,000 clones; around three quarters occur once, and the top ten carry approximately 0.9%. Their antigens are not known. The sequencing here drew on CD4+ T cells from PBMCs cultured with HCoV-OC43 spike peptides, taken after COVID-19 vaccination. All receptors come from a human donor who received a COVID-19 vaccine. The conserved cysteine and the conserved F or W are not part of the CDR3 here. The order of the fields is clone size, V gene, J gene, CDR3 protein. The size of a clone is reported for some rows only, either as once, few or many, or as a class for expanded clones.

-	TRBV7-2	TRBJ1-5	ASSPSAGTGAGQPQH
few	TRBV3-1/TRBV3-2	TRBJ1-3	ASGQESWNTIY
-	TRBV11-2	TRBJ1-2	ASSTPRRGSGSNYGYT
-	TRBV3-1/TRBV3-2	TRBJ1-3	ASSRIPGGSGNTIY
few	TRBV19	TRBJ2-2	ASSMLDRDSGELF
-	TRBV29-1	TRBJ1-2	SISKGEFYGYT
-	TRBV21-1	TRBJ2-5	ASKQQDSRETQY
-	TRBV30	TRBJ2-5	AWSVGGETQY
-	TRBV7-8	TRBJ1-1	ASSLVRLGAF
-	TRBV10-3	TRBJ2-5	AISRPGGGSLETQY
-	TRBV6-6	TRBJ2-2	ASSRRARAGGTGELF
few	TRBV30	TRBJ1-5	AWSRGAVSQPQH
-	TRBV27	TRBJ2-6	ASSLSIGSARSGANVLT
-	TRBV7-2	TRBJ1-6	ASSLVGRVVRGSPLH
-	TRBV4-1	TRBJ1-5	ASSQVVGANQPQH
-	TRBV18	TRBJ1-1	ASSPTTGLNTEAF
few	TRBV6-6	TRBJ1-5	ASRQGRNQPQH
-	TRBV9	TRBJ2-1	ASSPSMGNNEQF
-	TRBV6-1	TRBJ1-1	ASSEMNGNTEAF
-	TRBV9	TRBJ1-2	ASSPRFDSYGYT
-	TRBV25-1	TRBJ1-5	ASSEPGMSNQPQH
-	TRBV3-1/TRBV3-2	TRBJ1-3	ASSTKVRQGNTIY
-	TRBV5-3	TRBJ2-2	ARSATGEVGGELF
few	TRBV7-3	TRBJ1-1	ASSLTPQGNTEAF
-	TRBV6-2/TRBV6-3	TRBJ1-1	ASSYSGNHGRKNTEAF
-	TRBV4-3	TRBJ1-1	ASSPRVHTEAF
-	TRBV5-3	TRBJ2-5	ARSFGPLAGYETQY
few	TRBV2	TRBJ2-2	ASTKISTTGELF
once	TRBV5-6	TRBJ2-2	ASTLNTGELF
-	TRBV7-9	TRBJ1-3	ASYDTGFSGNTIY
once	TRBV18	TRBJ2-2	ASSPRTGADTGELF
-	TRBV24-1	TRBJ2-3	ATSRPSTDTQY
-	TRBV2	TRBJ1-3	ASLRAGSGNTIY
-	TRBV6-6	TRBJ1-1	ASRPTGSMNTEAF
medium-sized	TRBV4-1	TRBJ1-1	ASSQETTGDTEAF
once	TRBV5-6	TRBJ1-2	ASSLGTFGYT
-	TRBV29-1	TRBJ1-2	SVIPSSGGYT
-	TRBV6-5	TRBJ2-3	ASSYGHNTDTQY
-	TRBV28	TRBJ2-5	ASSPRGQETQY
-	TRBV4-2	TRBJ2-1	ASSQDQGWYEQF
-	TRBV5-4	TRBJ2-1	ASSSKRGGSDEQF
-	TRBV7-2	TRBJ2-5	ASSTYPRRGRGEETQY
-	TRBV7-3	TRBJ1-1	ASSLTPGFTEAF
-	TRBV19	TRBJ2-2	ASSMWDTGELF
-	TRBV18	TRBJ2-1	ASSPGTGSYNEQF
-	TRBV4-3	TRBJ1-6	ASSQIGGPGSPLH
-	TRBV12-3/TRBV12-4	TRBJ2-1	ASSRTPDNEQF
-	TRBV6-6	TRBJ1-1	ASSYGGSRNTEAF